Below are 2 T cell receptor beta chains sequenced from a single sample in a study of shared clonotypes between healthy human individuals. Generated by immunoSEQ multiplex PCR, the TCRdb table keeps only in-frame clones and is missing some. Among roughly 2,000,000 clones listed, just under 95% were seen once. Naive CD8 cells comprised CD45RO-negative, CCR7-positively selected cells, excluding terminally differentiated effector memory CD45RA+ cells. The sequencing input was naive CD8+ T cells sorted from blood. The receptor source for this set is a young man in good health.

With regard to this clone: A much larger clonotype is one base distant, so this may be a read error. The identical CDR3 is also encoded by other nucleotide sequences in the sample. The chain combines TRBV7-9 with TRBJ1-2; weak D call: TRBD1 (5 bases). This CDR3 comprises 12 residues. Germline values: CDR1 SEHNR, CDR2 FQNEAQ (reference sequence). V was trimmed by 5 bases and J by 4 bases, leaving 8 bases between them. The CDR3: CASSPDSYGYTF. DNA of the CDR3: TGTGCCAGCAGCCCCGACAGCTATGGCTACACCTTC.

This sequence joins TRBV7-9 and TRBJ2-1; D is unclear. The CDR3 has 13 residues. Germline loops: CDR1 SEHNR, CDR2 FQNEAQ (reference sequence). V was shortened by 1 base and J by 6 bases, with 7 bases between the two germline ends. CDR3: CASSLVSPNEQFF. DNA for the CDR3: TGTGCCAGCAGCTTAGTTAGCCCCAATGAGCAGTTCTTC.